The present T cell receptor (beta chain) was sequenced within a study of technical replicates of blood from several donors. TCRdb keeps only in-frame clones here, not all; method: immunoSEQ multiplex PCR. In the table there are some 80,000 clones, roughly 93% of which are singletons. V lost 3 bases to trimming and J lost 6 bases, with 8 bases between them. The CDR3 totals 13 residues. Per the germline V gene, CDR1 is KGHSH and CDR2 is LQKENI. This receptor was taken from a human donor in good health. Sequenced: T cells isolated from PBMCs. This chain joins TRBV18 and TRBJ2-2; tentatively, D is TRBD2 (6 bases). In nucleotides, the CDR3 is TGTGCCAGCTCACCTCGGGAGTCCGGGGAGCTGTTTTTT. Translating gives CASSPRESGELFF.